This entry concerns a single T cell receptor (beta chain). Its target is unknown. The CDR3 contains 14 residues. The junction had 6 bases not matched to a gene; V was cut back by 1 base and J by 6 bases. In germline, CDR1 is SGHNT, CDR2 YYREEE (reference sequence). This entry is derived from a study of somatic mutations in cytotoxic T cells in rheumatoid arthritis. Study-wide context: Blood from the patient (about 33 ml EDTA) was drawn right after diagnosis, pretreatment. General study points: For rheumatoid arthritis patients, CD8+ clonality increased with age, whereas it did not in healthy controls.

Authors' data handling: Published virus-specific TCRB sequences found rare matches among patient CD8+ clones larger than 1%. Only in-frame clones appear in the TCRdb table, and some are missing; sequencing was by immunoSEQ multiplex PCR. The V and J calls and clone size are taken from that table; D and trimming were inferred from the DNA. The repertoire holds around 4,700 clones, with 65% to 80% as singletons. This receptor was taken from a man aged 65-85 years with rheumatoid arthritis. Sequences were obtained from CD8+ T cells sorted from blood. V is TRBV5-4 and J is TRBJ1-2, with 7 bases fitting TRBD1. This chain's CDR3 is CASSLQGGGDGYTF. For the CDR3, the DNA is TGTGCCAGCAGCTTGCAGGGGGGAGGCGATGGCTACACCTTC.